These 14 T cell receptor beta chains originate from one sample sequenced in a study of blood T cell repertoires in COVID-19. Libraries were prepared by immunoSEQ multiplex PCR; TCRdb keeps only in-frame clonotypes and omits some of them. This sample has about 240,000 clones, with almost 85% found just once. The sample comprised peripheral blood. Source of these receptors: a man between 50 and 59 years old with acute or convalescent COVID-19.

The chain has TRBV3-1 (or the pseudogene TRBV3-2) and TRBJ2-1; 14 bases fit TRBD2. The CDR3 contains 15 residues. Germline V CDR1 and CDR2: LGHDT, YNNKEL (reference sequence). V was pared by 6 bases and J by 8 bases, with 6 bases of the junction left unmatched. The CDR3 coding sequence is TGTGCCAGCAGTCCGGGGACTAGCGGGAGTGATGAGCAGTTCTTC. The encoded protein is CASSPGTSGSDEQFF.

V gene TRBV12-5 combines with J gene TRBJ1-1; weak D call: TRBD1 (6 bases). V lost 0 bases and J lost 1, with 9 bases in between. The CDR3 has 15 amino acids. Germline-derived CDR1 and CDR2 are LGHNT and FRNRAP. The CDR3 loop is CASGLVLGGNTEAFF. In DNA, the CDR3 is TGTGCTAGTGGTTTGGTACTAGGGGGGAACACTGAAGCTTTCTTT.

The CDR3 protein is CASRKRSLSTDTQYF. The CDR3 coding sequence is TGTGCCAGCAGAAAGCGTAGCCTAAGCACAGATACGCAGTATTTT. This chain connects TRBV27 to TRBJ2-3; D is uncertain. V was trimmed by 6 bases and J by 0 bases, leaving 13 bases between them. Germline CDR1 and CDR2: MNHEY and SMNVEV (reference sequence). The CDR3 loop spans 15 amino acids.

This clone has a single count. V is TRBV9 and J is TRBJ1-2; D is possibly TRBD1 (5 bases). Germline-derived CDR1 and CDR2 are SGDLS and YYNGEE. The CDR3 runs 12 residues. The ends were cut back, 3 bases at V and 8 bases at J, with 11 bases in the middle. CDR3 protein: CASSGRVPGYTF. CDR3 nucleotide sequence: TGTGCCAGCAGCGGCAGGGTGCCAGGCTACACCTTC.

This chain connects TRBV27 to TRBJ1-3; 9 bases agree with TRBD1. The CDR3 is 15 amino acids. Per the germline V gene, CDR1 is MNHEY and CDR2 is SMNVEV (reference sequence). J gave up 2 bases and V 2 bases, and 1 base lay outside the gene matches. The CDR3: CASSLTGGTGNTIYF. The CDR3 nucleotides are TGTGCCAGCAGTTTAACAGGGGGCACTGGAAACACCATATATTTT.

The V gene is TRBV3-1 (or the pseudogene TRBV3-2), the J gene TRBJ2-1; 8 nucleotides align to TRBD2. The germline gives CDR1 LGHDT, CDR2 YNNKEL (reference sequence). Trimming at V came to 1 base and at J to 5 bases, leaving 10 bases not matched to a gene. The CDR3 has 17 residues. The CDR3 DNA follows: TGTGCCAGCAGCCAAGGACAGACACTAGCGGCGGACAATGAGCAGTTCTTC. Its translation is CASSQGQTLAADNEQFF.

The rearrangement links TRBV7-2 to TRBJ2-5, with a possible D match to TRBD1 (6 bases). The germline gives CDR1 SGHTA, CDR2 FQGNSA. This CDR3 contains 13 residues. Trimming removed 5 bases at V and 4 bases at J, with 11 bases between. The CDR3 spells CASSLGTRETQYF. The CDR3 DNA follows: TGTGCCAGCAGCCTGGGGACACGAGAGACCCAGTACTTC. Full variable domain (rest looked up from reference TRBV7-2 and TRBJ2-5): GAGVSQSPSNKVTEKGKDVELRCDPISGHTALYWYRQSLGQGLEFLIYFQGNSAPDKSGLPSDRFSAERTGGSVSTLTIQRTQQEDSAVYLCASSLGTRETQYFGPGTRLLVL.

J is TRBJ1-6 and V is TRBV3-1 (or the pseudogene TRBV3-2), with D unclear. Trimming shortened V by 0 bases and J by 6 bases, and 12 bases separated the two germline ends. Germline assignment: CDR1 LGHDT and CDR2 YNNKEL (reference sequence). CDR3 length: 16 amino acids. CDR3 region: CASSQDRGGPNSPLHF. CDR3 DNA sequence: TGTGCCAGCAGCCAAGATCGGGGAGGCCCTAATTCACCCCTCCACTTT.

CDR3 nucleotide sequence: TGTGCCAGCTCACCACCTGGCGGATTGAACACTGAAGCTTTCTTT. Amino acids: CASSPPGGLNTEAFF. The rearrangement uses TRBV18 and TRBJ1-1; unclear D gene. Germline CDR1 KGHSH, CDR2 LQKENI. The CDR3 sequence is 15 residues long. V was clipped by 0 bases and J by 0 bases, with 8 bases between them.

The rearrangement links TRBV6-5 to TRBJ1-5; TRBD1 is a possible D gene (5 bases). With 8 bases removed from V and 8 bases from J, the gap between germline ends came to 13 bases. CDR3 length equals 12 residues. The germline CDR1 and CDR2 sequences are MNHEY and SVGAGI. CDR3 in amino acids: CASGPLQEPQHF. CDR3 sequence (DNA): TGTGCCAGCGGACCTCTACAGGAGCCCCAGCATTTT.

CDR3 sequence (DNA): TGTGCCAGCAGTTCCGAGCAGGGGTTAAATCAGCCCCAGCATTTT. Protein product: CASSSEQGLNQPQHF. The chain recombines TRBV28 with TRBJ1-5, with a weak D call TRBD1 (6 bases). Germline assignment: CDR1 MDHEN and CDR2 SYDVKM. V lost 4 bases and J lost 4, with 14 bases in between. The CDR3 contains 15 residues.

The chain recombines TRBV7-9 with TRBJ1-3; the D is unclear. V gave up 1 base and J gave up 4 bases, with 5 bases separating them. The CDR3 has 13 amino acids. Germline-derived CDR1 and CDR2 are SEHNR and FQNEAQ (reference sequence). The CDR3 coding sequence is TGTGCCAGCAGCTTAGGCGCCGGAAACACCATATATTTT. Protein product: CASSLGAGNTIYF.

The chain couples TRBV7-9 to TRBJ1-6, with D possibly being TRBD1 (5 bases). Germline V gives CDR1 SEHNR, CDR2 FQNEAQ (reference sequence). The CDR3 sequence is 13 residues long. The V end was cut by 5 bases, the J end by 8 bases, with 10 bases between. The CDR3 DNA reads as TGTGCCAGCAGCCCCCTCAGGGATTCACCCCTCCACTTT. Translating gives CASSPLRDSPLHF.

This clone was seen only once. V gene TRBV28 combines with J gene TRBJ2-1; 8 nucleotides align to TRBD2. CDR1 is MDHEN and CDR2 is SYDVKM in the germline V gene. The ends lost 7 bases at V and 2 bases at J; junction bases unmatched: 10. The CDR3 length is 16 residues. As DNA, the CDR3 is TGTGCCAGCACCGTCCGGGGGGGAAGAGCCTACAATGAGCAGTTCTTC. It encodes CASTVRGGRAYNEQFF. Drawing the rest from reference TRBV28 and TRBJ2-1, the complete variable domain is DVKVTQSSRYLVKRTGEKVFLECVQDMDHENMFWYRQDPGLGLRLIYFSYDVKMKEKGDIPEGYSVSREKKERFSLILESASTNQTSMYLCASTVRGGRAYNEQFFGPGTRLTVL.